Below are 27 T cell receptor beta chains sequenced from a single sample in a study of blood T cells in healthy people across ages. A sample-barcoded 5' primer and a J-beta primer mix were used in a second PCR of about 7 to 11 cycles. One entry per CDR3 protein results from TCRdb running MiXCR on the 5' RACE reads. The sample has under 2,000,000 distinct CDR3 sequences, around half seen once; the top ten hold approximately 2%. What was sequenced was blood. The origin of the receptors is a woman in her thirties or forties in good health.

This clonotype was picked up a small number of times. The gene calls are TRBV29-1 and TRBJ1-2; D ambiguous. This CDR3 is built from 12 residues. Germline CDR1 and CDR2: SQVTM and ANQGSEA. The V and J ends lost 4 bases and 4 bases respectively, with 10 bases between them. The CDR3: CSVGWGGYGYTF. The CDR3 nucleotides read TGCAGCGTTGGTTGGGGTGGCTATGGCTACACCTTC.

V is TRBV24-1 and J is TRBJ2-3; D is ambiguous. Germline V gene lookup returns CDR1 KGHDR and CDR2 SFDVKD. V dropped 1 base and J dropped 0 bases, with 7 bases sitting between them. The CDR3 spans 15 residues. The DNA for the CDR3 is TGTGCCACCAGTGATTTACGCGCTAGCACAGATACGCAGTATTTT. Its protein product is CATSDLRASTDTQYF.

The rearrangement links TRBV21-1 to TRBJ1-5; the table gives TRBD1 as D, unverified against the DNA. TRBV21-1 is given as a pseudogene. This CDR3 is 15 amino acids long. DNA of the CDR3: TGTGCCAGCAGCAGACCGGGACAGAAAAATCAGCCCCAGCATTTT. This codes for CASSRPGQKNQPQHF.

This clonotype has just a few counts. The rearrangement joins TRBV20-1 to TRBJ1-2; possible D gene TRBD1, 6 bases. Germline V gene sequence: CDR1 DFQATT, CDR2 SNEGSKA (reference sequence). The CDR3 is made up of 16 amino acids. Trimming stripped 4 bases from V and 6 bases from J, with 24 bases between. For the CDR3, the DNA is TGCAGTGCTAACCCTCGGGGGGCGCAAGTTTCCCATGGCTACACCTTC. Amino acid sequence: CSANPRGAQVSHGYTF.

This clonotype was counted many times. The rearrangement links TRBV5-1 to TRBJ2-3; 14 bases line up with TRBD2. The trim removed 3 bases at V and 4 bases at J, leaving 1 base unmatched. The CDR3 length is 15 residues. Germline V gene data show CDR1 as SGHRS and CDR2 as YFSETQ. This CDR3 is CASSSGLAGADTQYF. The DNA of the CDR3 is TGCGCCAGCAGCTCGGGACTAGCGGGGGCAGATACGCAGTATTTT.

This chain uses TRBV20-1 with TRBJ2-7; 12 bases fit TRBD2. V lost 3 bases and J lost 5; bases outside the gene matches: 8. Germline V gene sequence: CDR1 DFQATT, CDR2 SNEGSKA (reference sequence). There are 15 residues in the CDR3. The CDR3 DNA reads TGCAGTGCTAGGGACCTAGCGGGGGGGCTCGACGAGCAGTACTTC. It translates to CSARDLAGGLDEQYF.

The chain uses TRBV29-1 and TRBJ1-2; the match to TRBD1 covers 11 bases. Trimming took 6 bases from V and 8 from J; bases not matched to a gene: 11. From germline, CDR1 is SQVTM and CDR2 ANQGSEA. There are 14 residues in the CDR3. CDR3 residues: CSVPPGTGGSGYTF. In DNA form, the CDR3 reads TGCAGCGTCCCTCCCGGGACAGGGGGGAGCGGCTACACCTTC. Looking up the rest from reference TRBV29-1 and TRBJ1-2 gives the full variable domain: SAVISQKPSRDICQRGTSLTIQCQVDSQVTMMFWYRQQPGQSLTLIATANQGSEATYESGFVIDKFPISRPNLTFSTLTVSNMSPEDSSIYLCSVPPGTGGSGYTFGSGTRLTVV.

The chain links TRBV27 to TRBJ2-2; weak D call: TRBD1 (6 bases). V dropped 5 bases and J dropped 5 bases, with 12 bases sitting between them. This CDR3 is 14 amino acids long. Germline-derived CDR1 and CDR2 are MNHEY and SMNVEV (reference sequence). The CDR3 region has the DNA TGTGCCAGCAGTGCAGGGGTTCGAACCGGGGAGCTGTTTTTT. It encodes CASSAGVRTGELFF.

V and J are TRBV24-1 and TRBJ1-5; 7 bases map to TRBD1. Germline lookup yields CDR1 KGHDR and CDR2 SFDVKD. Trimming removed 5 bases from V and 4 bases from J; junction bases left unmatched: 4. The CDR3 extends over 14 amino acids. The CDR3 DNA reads TGTGCCACCAGTGGCGAACAGGGGAATCAGCCCCAGCATTTT. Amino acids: CATSGEQGNQPQHF.

CDR3 in amino acids: CASSSTFPNQETQYF. DNA for the CDR3: TGCGCCAGCAGCTCAACTTTCCCGAACCAAGAGACCCAGTACTTC. The chain carries TRBV5-1 and TRBJ2-5, with unresolved D. Germline CDR1 and CDR2: SGHRS and YFSETQ. V was trimmed by 3 bases and J by 0 bases, leaving 12 bases between them. This CDR3 is built from 15 residues. Using reference TRBV5-1 and TRBJ2-5 for the parts outside the CDR3, the full variable domain is KAGVTQTPRYLIKTRGQQVTLSCSPISGHRSVSWYQQTPGQGLQFLFEYFSETQRNKGNFPGRFSGRQFSNSRSEMNVSTLELGDSALYLCASSSTFPNQETQYFGPGTRLLVL.

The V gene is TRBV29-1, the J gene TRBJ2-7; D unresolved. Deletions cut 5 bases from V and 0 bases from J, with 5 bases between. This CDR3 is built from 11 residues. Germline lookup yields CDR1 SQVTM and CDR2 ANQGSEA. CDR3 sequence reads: CSVLDSYEQYF. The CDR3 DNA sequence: TGCAGCGTTTTAGACTCCTACGAGCAGTACTTC.

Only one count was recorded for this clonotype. CDR3 DNA sequence: TGTGCCATCAGTCAGGGAAACATTCAGTACTTC. Protein sequence: CAISQGNIQYF. The gene calls are TRBV10-3 and TRBJ2-4; perhaps TRBD1 as D (5 bases). The CDR3 covers 11 residues. The V gene's germline CDR1 is ENHRY and CDR2 SYGVKD. Trimming left V 5 bases short and J 6 bases short, with 5 bases between.

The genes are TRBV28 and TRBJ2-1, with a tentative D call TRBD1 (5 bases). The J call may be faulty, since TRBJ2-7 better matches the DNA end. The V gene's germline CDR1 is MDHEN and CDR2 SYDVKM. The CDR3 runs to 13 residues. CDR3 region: CAIDRGTYNEQYF. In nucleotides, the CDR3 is TGTGCCATCGACAGAGGTACGTACAATGAGCAGTACTTC.

The CDR3 is CASSWPGQNYGYTF. The CDR3 nucleotides are TGTGCCAGCAGCTGGCCGGGACAGAACTATGGCTACACCTTC. V is TRBV7-9 and J is TRBJ1-2, with 7 positions matching TRBD1. Trimming took 4 bases from V and 2 from J; bases not matched to a gene: 4. Germline V CDR1 and CDR2: SEHNR, FQNEAQ (reference sequence). The CDR3 covers 14 residues.

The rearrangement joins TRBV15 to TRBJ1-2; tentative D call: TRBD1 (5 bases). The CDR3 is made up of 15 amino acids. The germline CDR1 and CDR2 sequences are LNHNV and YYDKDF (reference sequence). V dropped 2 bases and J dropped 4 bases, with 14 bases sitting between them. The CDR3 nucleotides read TGTGCCACCAGCAGAACGGACGTAGGGGCCTATGGCTACACCTTC. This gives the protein CATSRTDVGAYGYTF. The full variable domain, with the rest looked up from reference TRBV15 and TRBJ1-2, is DAMVIQNPRYQVTQFGKPVTLSCSQTLNHNVMYWYQQKSSQAPKLLFHYYDKDFNNEADTPDNFQSRRPNTSFCFLDIRSPGLGDTAMYLCATSRTDVGAYGYTFGSGTRLTVV.

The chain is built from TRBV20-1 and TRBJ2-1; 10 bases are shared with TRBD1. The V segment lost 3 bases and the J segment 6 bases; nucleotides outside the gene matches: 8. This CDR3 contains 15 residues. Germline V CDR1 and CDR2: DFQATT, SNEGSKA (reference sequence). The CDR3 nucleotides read TGCAGTGCTAGCCCCGGGACAGGGGAATTCAATGAGCAGTTCTTC. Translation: CSASPGTGEFNEQFF.

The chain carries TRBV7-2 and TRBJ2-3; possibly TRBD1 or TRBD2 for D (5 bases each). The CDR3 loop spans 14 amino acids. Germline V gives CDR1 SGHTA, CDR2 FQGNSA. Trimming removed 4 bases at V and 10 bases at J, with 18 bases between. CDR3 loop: CASSCGCRDPAQYF. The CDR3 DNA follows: TGTGCCAGCAGCTGCGGTTGTAGGGACCCCGCGCAGTATTTT.

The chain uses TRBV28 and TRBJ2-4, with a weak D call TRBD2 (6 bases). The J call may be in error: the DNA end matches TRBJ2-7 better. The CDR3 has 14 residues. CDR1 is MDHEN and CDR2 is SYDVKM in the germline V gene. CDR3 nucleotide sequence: TGTGCCAGCAGACGACCCGCGGGGCTCCGCGAGCAGTACTTC. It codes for CASRRPAGLREQYF.

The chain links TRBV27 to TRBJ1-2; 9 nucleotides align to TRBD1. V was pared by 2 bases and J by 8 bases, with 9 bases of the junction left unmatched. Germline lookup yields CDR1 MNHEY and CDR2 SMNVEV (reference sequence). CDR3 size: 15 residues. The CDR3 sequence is CASSLGTGIGWGYTF. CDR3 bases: TGTGCCAGCAGTTTAGGGACAGGGATCGGTTGGGGCTACACCTTC.

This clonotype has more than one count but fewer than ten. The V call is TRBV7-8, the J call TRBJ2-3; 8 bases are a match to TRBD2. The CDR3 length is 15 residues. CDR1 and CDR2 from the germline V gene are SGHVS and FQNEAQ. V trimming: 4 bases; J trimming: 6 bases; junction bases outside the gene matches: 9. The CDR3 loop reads CASSSYSGGRDTQYF. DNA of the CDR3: TGTGCCAGCAGCTCCTACTCGGGGGGGCGCGATACGCAGTATTTT.

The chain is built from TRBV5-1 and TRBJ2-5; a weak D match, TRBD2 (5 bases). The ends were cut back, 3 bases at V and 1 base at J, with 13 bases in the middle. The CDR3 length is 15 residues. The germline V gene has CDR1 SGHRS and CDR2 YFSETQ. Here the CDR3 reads CASSWRPGSQETQYF. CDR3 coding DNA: TGCGCCAGCAGCTGGCGTCCGGGAAGCCAAGAGACCCAGTACTTC.

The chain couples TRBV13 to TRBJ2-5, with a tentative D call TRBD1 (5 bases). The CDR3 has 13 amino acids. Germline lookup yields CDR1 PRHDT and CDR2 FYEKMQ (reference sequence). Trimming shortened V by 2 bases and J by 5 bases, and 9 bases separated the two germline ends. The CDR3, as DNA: TGTGCCAGCAGCTTAAAGGGGTCGGAGACCCAGTACTTC. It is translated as CASSLKGSETQYF.

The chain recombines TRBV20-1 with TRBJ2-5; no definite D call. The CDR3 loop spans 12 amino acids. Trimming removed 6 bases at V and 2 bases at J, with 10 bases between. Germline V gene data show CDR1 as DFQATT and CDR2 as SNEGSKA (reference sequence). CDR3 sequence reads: CSANPQQETQYF. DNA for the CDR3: TGCAGTGCGAACCCACAGCAAGAGACCCAGTACTTC.

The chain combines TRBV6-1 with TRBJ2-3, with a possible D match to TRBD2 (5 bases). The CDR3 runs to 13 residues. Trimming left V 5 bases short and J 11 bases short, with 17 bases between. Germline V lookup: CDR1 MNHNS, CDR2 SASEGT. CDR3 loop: CASSRTSSGKQYF. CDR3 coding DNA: TGTGCCAGCAGTAGGACGTCAAGCGGAAAGCAGTATTTT.

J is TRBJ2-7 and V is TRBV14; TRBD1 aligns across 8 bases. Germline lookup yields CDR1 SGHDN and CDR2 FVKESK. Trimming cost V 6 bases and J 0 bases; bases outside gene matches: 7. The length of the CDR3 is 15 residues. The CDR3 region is CASRRTGTSSYEQYF. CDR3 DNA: TGTGCCAGCAGGAGGACAGGGACCAGCTCCTACGAGCAGTACTTC.

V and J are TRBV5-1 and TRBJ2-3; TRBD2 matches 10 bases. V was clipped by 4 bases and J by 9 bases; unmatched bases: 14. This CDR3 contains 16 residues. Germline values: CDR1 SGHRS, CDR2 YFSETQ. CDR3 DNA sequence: TGCGCCAGCAGCACGAGCGGGGGGGCTTCGGTAGACACGCAGTATTTT. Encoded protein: CASSTSGGASVDTQYF.

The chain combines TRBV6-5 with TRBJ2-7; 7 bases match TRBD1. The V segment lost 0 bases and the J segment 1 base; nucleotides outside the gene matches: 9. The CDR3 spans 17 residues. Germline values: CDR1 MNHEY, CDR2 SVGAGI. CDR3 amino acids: CASSYSAGTEHSYEQYF. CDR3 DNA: TGTGCCAGCAGTTACTCAGCCGGGACAGAGCATTCCTACGAGCAGTACTTC.